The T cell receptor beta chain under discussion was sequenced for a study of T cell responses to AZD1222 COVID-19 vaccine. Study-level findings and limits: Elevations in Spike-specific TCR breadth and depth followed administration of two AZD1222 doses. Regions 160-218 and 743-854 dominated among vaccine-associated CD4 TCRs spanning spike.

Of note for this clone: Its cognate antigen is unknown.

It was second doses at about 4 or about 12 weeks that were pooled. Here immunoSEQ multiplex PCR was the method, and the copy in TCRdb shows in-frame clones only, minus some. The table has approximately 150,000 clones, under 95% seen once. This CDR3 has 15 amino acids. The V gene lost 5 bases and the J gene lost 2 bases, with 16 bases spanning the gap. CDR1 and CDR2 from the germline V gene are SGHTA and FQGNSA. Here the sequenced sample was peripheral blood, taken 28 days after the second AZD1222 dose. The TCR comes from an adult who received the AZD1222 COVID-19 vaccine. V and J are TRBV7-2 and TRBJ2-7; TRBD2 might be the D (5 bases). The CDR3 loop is CASSKDRTVPYEQYF. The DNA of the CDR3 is TGTGCCAGCAGCAAGGACCGGACTGTTCCCTACGAGCAGTACTTC.